The 26 T cell receptor beta chains below all came from one sample that was sequenced in a study of radiation and T cells in renal cell carcinoma. Time point described: baseline pretreatment blood. The treatment is: 15 Gy SBRT to primary tumor, nephrectomy 4 weeks later. Profiled with immunoSEQ multiplex PCR; TCRdb holds only in-frame clones, not every one. The sample has about 160,000 clones, less than 90% seen once. The specimen comprised blood, sampled from a patient whose treatment included radiotherapy and nephrectomy. The receptors derive from an older woman with renal cell carcinoma.

The chain joins TRBV7-9 to TRBJ2-1; TRBD2 aligns across 13 bases. The CDR3 runs 18 residues. The germline V gene encodes CDR1 SEHNR and CDR2 FQNEAQ (reference sequence). The V and J ends lost 5 bases and 0 bases, in that order; junction bases with no gene match: 7. The CDR3 sequence is CASSQPLAGGSSYNEQFF. The CDR3 nucleotides read TGTGCCAGCAGCCAACCACTAGCGGGGGGGAGCTCCTACAATGAGCAGTTCTTC. The variable domain in full, completed from reference TRBV7-9 and TRBJ2-1, reads DTGVSQNPRHKITKRGQNVTFRCDPISEHNRLYWYRQTLGQGPEFLTYFQNEAQLEKSRLLSDRFSAERPKGSFSTLEIQRTEQGDSAMYLCASSQPLAGGSSYNEQFFGPGTRLTVL.

The rearrangement joins TRBV5-1 to TRBJ2-3; 13 bases match TRBD2. Per germline, CDR1 SGHRS and CDR2 YFSETQ. The CDR3 has 16 residues. J lost 2 bases, V lost 4 bases, and 4 bases had no gene match. CDR3 in amino acids: CASSTGLAGHTDTQYF. DNA of the CDR3: TGCGCCAGCAGCACGGGACTAGCGGGGCACACAGATACGCAGTATTTT.

The chain is built from TRBV4-1 and TRBJ2-3; 8 bases match TRBD2. The V gene's germline CDR1 is MGHRA and CDR2 YSYEKL. The length of the CDR3 is 14 residues. The J segment lost 6 bases and the V segment lost 1 base, leaving 3 bases of the junction unmatched. This chain's CDR3 is CASSQARGADTQYF. The DNA of the CDR3 is TGCGCCAGCAGCCAAGCGCGGGGGGCCGATACGCAGTATTTT.

This chain's CDR3 is CASSVRTGQTDTQYF. The DNA of the CDR3 is TGTGCCAGCAGCGTTAGGACTGGTCAAACAGATACGCAGTATTTT. This sequence joins TRBV9 and TRBJ2-3, with D maybe TRBD2 (5 bases). The CDR3 totals 15 residues. The V gene lost 2 bases and the J gene lost 3 bases, with 13 bases spanning the gap. Germline V gene sequence: CDR1 SGDLS, CDR2 YYNGEE. Complete variable domain (other parts from reference TRBV9 and TRBJ2-3): DSGVTQTPKHLITATGQRVTLRCSPRSGDLSVYWYQQSLDQGLQFLIQYYNGEERAKGNILERFSAQQFPDLHSELNLSSLELGDSALYFCASSVRTGQTDTQYFGPGTRLTVL.

The rearrangement links TRBV14 to TRBJ1-6, with 8 nucleotides matching TRBD1. Trimming took 2 bases from V and 5 from J; bases not matched to a gene: 5. CDR1 and CDR2 (germline): SGHDN, FVKESK. The CDR3 runs to 16 residues. The CDR3, as DNA: TGTGCCAGCAGCCAAAGGACAGGGTTGAATAATTCACCCCTCCACTTT. This sequence encodes CASSQRTGLNNSPLHF. Full variable domain (rest looked up from reference TRBV14 and TRBJ1-6): EAGVTQFPSHSVIEKGQTVTLRCDPISGHDNLYWYRRVMGKEIKFLLHFVKESKQDESGMPNNRFLAERTGGTYSTLKVQPAELEDSGVYFCASSQRTGLNNSPLHFGNGTRLTVT.

This chain links TRBV2 with TRBJ1-6; 11 nucleotides line up with TRBD1. Trimming at V came to 6 bases and at J to 11 bases, leaving 3 bases not matched to a gene. This CDR3 is 13 amino acids long. Germline CDR1 reads SNHLY; CDR2 reads FYNNEI. CDR3 sequence (DNA): TGTGCCAGCAGGGGACAGGGGGAACCACCCCTCCACTTT. This translates into CASRGQGEPPLHF.

This sequence joins TRBV2 and TRBJ1-1; no clear D. Germline loops: CDR1 SNHLY, CDR2 FYNNEI. V was cut by 5 bases and J by 1 base, with 8 bases left in between. This CDR3 contains 13 residues. The CDR3 is CASSLVWNTEAFF. CDR3 nucleotides: TGTGCCAGCAGTTTGGTCTGGAACACTGAAGCTTTCTTT. The full variable domain, its missing parts supplied by reference TRBV2 and TRBJ1-1, is EPEVTQTPSHQVTQMGQEVILRCVPISNHLYFYWYRQILGQKVEFLVSFYNNEISEKSEIFDDQFSVERPDGSNFTLKIRSTKLEDSAMYFCASSLVWNTEAFFGQGTRLTVV.

The chain couples TRBV6-1 to TRBJ2-2; D call uncertain. V was cut by 1 base and J by 6 bases, with 6 bases left in between. Germline loops: CDR1 MNHNS, CDR2 SASEGT. There are 13 residues in the CDR3. The CDR3 reads CASSEVRAGELFF. The CDR3 DNA is TGTGCCAGCAGTGAAGTCCGGGCCGGGGAGCTGTTTTTT.

This sequence joins TRBV5-1 and TRBJ2-7; a weak D match, TRBD1 (5 bases). CDR1 is SGHRS, CDR2 YFSETQ, per germline. The CDR3 loop spans 14 amino acids. The V end was cut by 1 base, the J end by 5 bases, with 13 bases between. In DNA, the CDR3 is TGCGCCAGCAGCTTGTTGGTGTCAGGGAACGAGCAGTACTTC. Its translation: CASSLLVSGNEQYF.

The J gene is TRBJ2-2, the V gene TRBV5-1, with 10 bases lining up with TRBD2. Germline CDR1 reads SGHRS; CDR2 reads YFSETQ. V gave up 4 bases and J gave up 2 bases; unmatched junction bases: 8. The CDR3 is 17 residues long. Written as DNA, the CDR3 is TGCGCCAGCAGCCCAACTACTAGCGGGATTAACACCGGGGAGCTGTTTTTT. Its translation: CASSPTTSGINTGELFF.

This clone came up a few times. The V and J genes are TRBV7-3 and TRBJ2-6; D remains ambiguous. The CDR3 consists of 12 residues. V was trimmed by 3 bases and J by 3 bases, leaving 0 bases between them. Germline V gene data show CDR1 as SGHTA and CDR2 as FQGTGA. The CDR3 sequence is CASSFGANVLTF. The CDR3 DNA follows: TGTGCCAGCAGCTTTGGGGCCAACGTCCTGACTTTC.

This clone occurred a few times. This chain connects TRBV28 to TRBJ1-5; weak D call: TRBD1 (6 bases). This CDR3 region has 14 residues. V was pared by 7 bases and J by 4 bases, with 14 bases between. The germline V gene encodes CDR1 MDHEN and CDR2 SYDVKM. CDR3 amino acids: CASKLQGQNQPQHF. The CDR3, as DNA: TGTGCCAGCAAACTACAGGGCCAAAATCAGCCCCAGCATTTT.

The rearrangement links TRBV6-5 to TRBJ2-7; the D gene is possibly TRBD2 (6 bases). The length of the CDR3 is 15 residues. CDR1 is MNHEY, CDR2 SVGAGI, per germline. V dropped 2 bases and J dropped 3 bases, with 14 bases sitting between them. The chain's CDR3 is CASSYKFSGGYEQYF. CDR3 coding DNA: TGTGCCAGCAGTTACAAATTCTCCGGGGGCTACGAGCAGTACTTC.

This chain connects TRBV18 to TRBJ2-1; D remains unclear. The CDR3 totals 13 residues. CDR1 and CDR2 from the germline V gene are KGHSH and LQKENI. The V end lost 2 bases, the J end lost 9 bases, and 11 bases lay between the germline ends. The CDR3 region is CASSPGSSGEQFF. The DNA of the CDR3 is TGTGCCAGCTCACCAGGCAGTTCAGGTGAGCAGTTCTTC.

The chain couples TRBV4-2 to TRBJ2-7; D uncertain. Deletions cut 4 bases from V and 4 bases from J, with 8 bases between. This CDR3 comprises 12 residues. Germline assignment: CDR1 LGHNA and CDR2 YNFKEQ. The CDR3 loop reads CASSRDLYEQYF. In DNA form, the CDR3 reads TGTGCCAGCAGCCGAGATCTGTACGAGCAGTACTTC.

V usage is TRBV7-2 and J usage is TRBJ1-5; D uncertain. Germline V lookup: CDR1 SGHTA, CDR2 FQGNSA. The CDR3 runs 16 residues. Trimming took 1 base from V and 1 from J, leaving 11 bases between them. The CDR3 spells CASSLEVGTSNQPQHF. DNA for the CDR3: TGTGCCAGCAGCTTAGAGGTGGGCACCAGCAATCAGCCCCAGCATTTT.

This chain uses TRBV5-4 with TRBJ1-4; TRBD1 agrees at 7 bases. Germline trimming cut 2 bases from V and 3 bases from J; bases unmatched to any gene: 4. The germline CDR1 and CDR2 sequences are SGHNT and YYREEE (reference sequence). This CDR3 comprises 15 residues. The CDR3 protein is CASSLGGNSNEKLFF. DNA for the CDR3: TGTGCCAGCAGCTTAGGGGGCAACTCTAATGAAAAACTGTTTTTT.

DNA of the CDR3: TGTGCCAGCAGTCGAAAATGGACAGGGACCTACGAGCAGTACTTC. It translates to CASSRKWTGTYEQYF. The genes are TRBV28 and TRBJ2-7; 8 bases are a match to TRBD1. The CDR3 is 15 amino acids. Germline CDR1 MDHEN, CDR2 SYDVKM. Germline trimming cut 5 bases from V and 2 bases from J; bases unmatched to any gene: 8.

The chain employs TRBV9 and TRBJ1-2; possibly TRBD1 for D (6 bases). From germline, CDR1 is SGDLS and CDR2 YYNGEE. The CDR3 is 12 amino acids. V was shortened by 5 bases and J by 4 bases, with 9 bases between the two germline ends. CDR3 sequence: CASRKTGYGYTF. CDR3 nucleotide sequence: TGTGCCAGCAGGAAGACAGGCTATGGCTACACCTTC. Full variable domain (missing parts from reference TRBV9 and TRBJ1-2): DSGVTQTPKHLITATGQRVTLRCSPRSGDLSVYWYQQSLDQGLQFLIQYYNGEERAKGNILERFSAQQFPDLHSELNLSSLELGDSALYFCASRKTGYGYTFGSGTRLTVV.

The CDR3 loop reads CASTPDRARDEQYF. The DNA of the CDR3 is TGTGCCAGCACACCGGACAGGGCAAGGGACGAGCAGTACTTC. The genes are TRBV7-9 and TRBJ2-7, with 8 bases aligning to TRBD1. Germline trimming cut 7 bases from V and 5 bases from J; bases unmatched to any gene: 10. This CDR3 has 14 amino acids. From germline, CDR1 is SEHNR and CDR2 FQNEAQ (reference sequence).

The chain has TRBV5-5 and TRBJ1-2; 9 bases match TRBD1. The ends lost 0 bases at V and 4 bases at J; junction bases unmatched: 4. The CDR3 has 15 residues. Germline V lookup: CDR1 SGHKS, CDR2 YYEKEE (reference sequence). CDR3 protein: CASSLGGQGPYGYTF. The CDR3 region has the DNA TGTGCCAGCAGCTTGGGGGGACAGGGTCCCTATGGCTACACCTTC.

Of note for this clone: Other DNA sequences of this sample code for an identical CDR3. The chain has TRBV18 and TRBJ2-2; D unresolved. CDR3 size: 15 residues. The ends were cut back, 3 bases at V and 1 base at J, with 9 bases in the middle. Germline V gene sequence: CDR1 KGHSH, CDR2 LQKENI. CDR3 bases: TGTGCCAGCTCACCGAGACTGGGGAACACCGGGGAGCTGTTTTTT. Residues: CASSPRLGNTGELFF.

This clone came up once. The V gene is TRBV2, the J gene TRBJ1-2; D call uncertain. V was trimmed by 4 bases and J by 8 bases, leaving 8 bases between them. This CDR3 comprises 11 residues. Germline V CDR1 and CDR2: SNHLY, FYNNEI. CDR3 DNA sequence: TGTGCCAGCAGTGTTCTATGGGGCTACACCTTC. Its protein product is CASSVLWGYTF.

This clone has only one observation. Other DNA sequences in this specimen translate into the identical CDR3. The CDR3 nucleotides are TGCGCCAGCAGCTACGGACAGGGGGGTCAGCCCCAGCATTTT. It is translated as CASSYGQGGQPQHF. The V and J genes are TRBV5-1 and TRBJ1-5; 10 nucleotides line up with TRBD1. Germline V gene sequence: CDR1 SGHRS, CDR2 YFSETQ. The CDR3 sequence is 14 residues long. V was clipped by 3 bases and J by 6 bases; unmatched bases: 3.

V and J are TRBV9 and TRBJ2-3; 11 nucleotides align to TRBD1. V shed 7 bases and J 4 bases; nucleotides not matched to a gene: 14. There are 17 residues in the CDR3. Germline V gene lookup returns CDR1 SGDLS and CDR2 YYNGEE. CDR3 sequence: CASSQPNTGQGADTQYF. The CDR3 bases are TGTGCCAGCTCCCAGCCTAACACGGGACAGGGGGCAGATACGCAGTATTTT.

The V call is TRBV11-3, the J call TRBJ2-1, with no clear D. This CDR3 is 12 amino acids long. Germline loops: CDR1 SGHNT, CDR2 YENEEA. V was clipped by 4 bases and J by 5 bases, with 6 bases between them. The CDR3 spells CASSSTHNEQFF. The CDR3 DNA reads as TGTGCCAGCAGCTCCACACACAATGAGCAGTTCTTC. The entire variable domain, with the rest obtained from reference TRBV11-3 and TRBJ2-1, is as follows: EAGVVQSPRYKIIEKKQPVAFWCNPISGHNTLYWYLQNLGQGPELLIRYENEEAVDDSQLPKDRFSAERLKGVDSTLKIQPAELGDSAVYLCASSSTHNEQFFGPGTRLTVL.